These T cell receptor beta chains were read from a single sample in a study of cytomegalovirus exposure and HLA in healthy donors. Some clones are missing from TCRdb's copy, which holds only in-frame ones; the method was immunoSEQ multiplex PCR. The table lists 50,000 to 80,000 clones, 85% to 90% of them singletons, with over 1.5% in the top ten. The specimen was PBMCs. Receptor source: a woman in her late teens or twenties in good health and CMV-seronegative. Each CDR3 is given with its conserved first and last residue. Fields, in order: D gene, clone size, J gene, V gene, CDR3 protein, CDR3 DNA. A D gene is named only where the DNA matches it firmly. Size is omitted from some rows. Given values are once, few, many or a class for expanded clones.

D gene: TRBD1
clone size: NA
J gene: TRBJ1-2
V gene: TRBV27
CDR3 protein: CASSSTGGRYGYTF
CDR3 DNA: TGTGCCAGCAGTTCGACAGGGGGTCGCTATGGCTACACCTTC

D gene: TRBD2
clone size: once
J gene: TRBJ2-7
V gene: TRBV19
CDR3 protein: CASRSRTSGGYEQYF
CDR3 DNA: TGTGCCAGTAGATCCCGGACTAGCGGGGGCTACGAGCAGTACTTC

D gene: NA
clone size: NA
J gene: TRBJ2-1
V gene: TRBV28
CDR3 protein: CASSLLAGEQFF
CDR3 DNA: TGTGCCAGCAGTTTACTCGCCGGGGAGCAGTTCTTC

D gene: NA
clone size: NA
J gene: TRBJ2-5
V gene: TRBV7-6
CDR3 protein: CASSLFRGETQYF
CDR3 DNA: TGTGCCAGCAGCTTATTTCGGGGGGAGACCCAGTACTTC

D gene: TRBD2
clone size: NA
J gene: TRBJ2-2
V gene: TRBV2
CDR3 protein: CASSRGLSNTGELFF
CDR3 DNA: TGTGCCAGCAGTCGGGGACTATCGAACACCGGGGAGCTGTTTTTT

D gene: NA
clone size: NA
J gene: TRBJ2-7
V gene: TRBV27
CDR3 protein: CASSLAGIIYEQYF
CDR3 DNA: TGTGCCAGCAGTTTAGCCGGGATAATTTACGAGCAGTACTTC

D gene: NA
clone size: once
J gene: TRBJ2-1
V gene: TRBV7-2
CDR3 protein: CASSETAARNEQFF
CDR3 DNA: TGTGCCAGCAGCGAGACTGCCGCCCGCAATGAGCAGTTCTTC

D gene: TRBD1
clone size: NA
J gene: TRBJ1-2
V gene: TRBV5-1
CDR3 protein: CASSTGQGAYYGYTF
CDR3 DNA: TGCGCCAGCAGCACGGGACAGGGGGCCTACTATGGCTACACCTTC

D gene: NA
clone size: NA
J gene: TRBJ1-1
V gene: TRBV5-1
CDR3 protein: CASNREGFGTEAFF
CDR3 DNA: TGCGCCAGCAACAGGGAGGGTTTCGGCACTGAAGCTTTCTTT

D gene: NA
clone size: NA
J gene: TRBJ1-2
V gene: TRBV29-1
CDR3 protein: CSVDEATGFFWGDTF
CDR3 DNA: TGCAGCGTTGACGAGGCGACGGGATTCTTTTGGGGGGACACCTTC

D gene: NA
clone size: NA
J gene: TRBJ2-7
V gene: TRBV5-1
CDR3 protein: CASNDQESYEQYF
CDR3 DNA: TGCGCCAGCAACGATCAGGAATCCTACGAGCAGTACTTC

D gene: NA
clone size: NA
J gene: TRBJ2-2
V gene: TRBV2
CDR3 protein: CASSGTRDKNTGELFF
CDR3 DNA: TGTGCCAGCAGTGGGACTCGGGACAAGAACACCGGGGAGCTGTTTTTT

D gene: TRBD2
clone size: NA
J gene: TRBJ2-1
V gene: TRBV15
CDR3 protein: CATSREMSSGVYNEQFF
CDR3 DNA: TGTGCCACCAGCAGAGAGATGTCAAGCGGGGTCTACAATGAGCAGTTCTTC

D gene: NA
clone size: NA
J gene: TRBJ1-1
V gene: TRBV27
CDR3 protein: CASSGIGFNFNTEAFF
CDR3 DNA: TGTGCCAGCAGTGGAATCGGGTTTAACTTCAACACTGAAGCTTTCTTT

D gene: TRBD1
clone size: NA
J gene: TRBJ2-7
V gene: TRBV9
CDR3 protein: CASSDRTGSDEQYF
CDR3 DNA: TGTGCCAGCAGCGACAGGACAGGATCGGACGAGCAGTACTTC

D gene: TRBD2
clone size: NA
J gene: TRBJ2-1
V gene: TRBV5-1
CDR3 protein: CASSLGVGTRPYNEQFF
CDR3 DNA: TGCGCCAGCAGCTTGGGGGTGGGGACTAGACCCTACAATGAGCAGTTCTTC

D gene: TRBD1
clone size: NA
J gene: TRBJ2-5
V gene: TRBV10-3
CDR3 protein: CAISLGGTAQETQYF
CDR3 DNA: TGTGCCATCAGCCTTGGTGGGACAGCCCAAGAGACCCAGTACTTC

D gene: NA
clone size: NA
J gene: TRBJ2-5
V gene: TRBV9
CDR3 protein: CASSSNSGQETQYF
CDR3 DNA: TGTGCCAGCAGCTCCAATAGCGGCCAAGAGACCCAGTACTTC

D gene: NA
clone size: once
J gene: TRBJ2-7
V gene: TRBV11-2
CDR3 protein: CASSLGGGATYEQYF
CDR3 DNA: TGTGCCAGCAGCTTAGGGGGCGGGGCTACCTACGAGCAGTACTTC

D gene: NA
clone size: NA
J gene: TRBJ2-7
V gene: TRBV11-2
CDR3 protein: CASSPREDSYEQYF
CDR3 DNA: TGTGCCAGCAGCCCCCGCGAAGACTCCTACGAGCAGTACTTC

D gene: NA
clone size: NA
J gene: TRBJ2-5
V gene: TRBV2
CDR3 protein: CASSSDRGWIQETQYF
CDR3 DNA: TGTGCCAGCAGTTCCGACAGAGGCTGGATCCAAGAGACCCAGTACTTC

D gene: TRBD1
clone size: NA
J gene: TRBJ2-7
V gene: TRBV11-2
CDR3 protein: CASSSTTGSLEQYF
CDR3 DNA: TGTGCCAGCAGCTCAACGACAGGGTCCTTGGAGCAGTACTTC

D gene: TRBD2
clone size: NA
J gene: TRBJ2-3
V gene: TRBV6-5
CDR3 protein: CASKNAAGGTDTQYF
CDR3 DNA: TGTGCCAGCAAGAACGCAGCGGGAGGAACAGATACGCAGTATTTT

D gene: NA
clone size: NA
J gene: TRBJ2-2
V gene: TRBV18
CDR3 protein: CASSVQGSGELFF
CDR3 DNA: TGTGCCAGCTCAGTACAGGGCTCCGGGGAGCTGTTTTTT

D gene: NA
clone size: NA
J gene: TRBJ2-1
V gene: TRBV19
CDR3 protein: CASSIDRREQFF
CDR3 DNA: TGTGCCAGTAGTATAGATCGCAGGGAGCAGTTCTTC

D gene: TRBD1
clone size: NA
J gene: TRBJ2-2
V gene: TRBV7-8
CDR3 protein: CASSSSGGAYTGELFF
CDR3 DNA: TGTGCCAGCAGCTCATCAGGGGGCGCTTACACCGGGGAGCTGTTTTTT

D gene: TRBD1
clone size: NA
J gene: TRBJ1-3
V gene: TRBV7-2
CDR3 protein: CASSWTGGENTIYF
CDR3 DNA: TGTGCCAGCAGCTGGACAGGAGGTGAAAACACCATATATTTT

D gene: NA
clone size: NA
J gene: TRBJ2-7
V gene: TRBV9
CDR3 protein: CASSAQGSNEQYF
CDR3 DNA: TGTGCCAGCAGCGCCCAGGGTTCCAACGAGCAGTACTTC

D gene: TRBD1
clone size: NA
J gene: TRBJ2-1
V gene: TRBV27
CDR3 protein: CASTLRTGGAYNEQFF
CDR3 DNA: TGTGCCAGCACTCTACGCACAGGGGGCGCCTACAATGAGCAGTTCTTC